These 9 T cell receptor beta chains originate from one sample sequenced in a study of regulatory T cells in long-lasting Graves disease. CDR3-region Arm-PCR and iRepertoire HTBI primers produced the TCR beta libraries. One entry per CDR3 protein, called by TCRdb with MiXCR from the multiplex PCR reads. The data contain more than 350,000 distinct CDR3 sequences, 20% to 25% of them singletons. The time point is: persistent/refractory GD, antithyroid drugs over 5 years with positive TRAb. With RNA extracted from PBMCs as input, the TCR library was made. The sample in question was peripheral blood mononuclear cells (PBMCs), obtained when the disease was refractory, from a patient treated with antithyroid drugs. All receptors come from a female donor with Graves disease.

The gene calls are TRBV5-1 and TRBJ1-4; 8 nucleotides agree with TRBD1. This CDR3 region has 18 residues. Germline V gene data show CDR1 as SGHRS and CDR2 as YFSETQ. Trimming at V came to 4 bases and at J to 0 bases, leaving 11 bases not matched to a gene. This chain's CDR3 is CASSPTGQASATNEKLFF. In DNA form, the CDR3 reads TGCGCCAGCAGCCCCACGGGACAGGCCTCTGCAACTAATGAAAAACTGTTTTTT.

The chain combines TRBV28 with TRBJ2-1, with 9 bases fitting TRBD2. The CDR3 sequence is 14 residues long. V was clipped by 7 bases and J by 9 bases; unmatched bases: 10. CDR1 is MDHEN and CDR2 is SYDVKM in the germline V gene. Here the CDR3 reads CASIGTSQNGEQFF. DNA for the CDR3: TGTGCCAGCATCGGGACTAGCCAAAACGGTGAGCAGTTCTTC.

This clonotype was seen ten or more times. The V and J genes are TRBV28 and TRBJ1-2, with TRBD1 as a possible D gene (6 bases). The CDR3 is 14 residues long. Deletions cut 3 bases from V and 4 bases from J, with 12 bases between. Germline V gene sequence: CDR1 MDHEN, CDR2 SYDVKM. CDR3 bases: TGTGCCAGCAGTTTGTCAGGGGTTGGCTATGGCTACACCTTC. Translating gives CASSLSGVGYGYTF.

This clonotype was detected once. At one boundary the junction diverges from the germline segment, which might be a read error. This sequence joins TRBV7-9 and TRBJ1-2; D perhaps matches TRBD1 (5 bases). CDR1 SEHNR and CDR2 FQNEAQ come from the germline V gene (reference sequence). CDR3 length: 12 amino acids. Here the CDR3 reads CASSHEGPGYTF. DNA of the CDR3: TGCGCCAGCAGCCACGAGGGACCTGGCTACACCTTC.

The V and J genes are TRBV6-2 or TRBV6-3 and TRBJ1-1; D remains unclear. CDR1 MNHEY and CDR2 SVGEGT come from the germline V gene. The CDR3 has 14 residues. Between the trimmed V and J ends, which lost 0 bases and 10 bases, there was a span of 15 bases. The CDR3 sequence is CASSYSTPKVAAFF. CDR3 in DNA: TGTGCCAGCAGTTACTCGACCCCCAAAGTGGCAGCTTTCTTT.

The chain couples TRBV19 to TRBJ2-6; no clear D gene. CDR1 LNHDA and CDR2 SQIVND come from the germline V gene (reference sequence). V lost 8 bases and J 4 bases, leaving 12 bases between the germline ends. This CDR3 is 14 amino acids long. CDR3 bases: TGTGCCAGTGGACCCGTCGCCGGGGCCAACGTCCTGACTTTC. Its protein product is CASGPVAGANVLTF.

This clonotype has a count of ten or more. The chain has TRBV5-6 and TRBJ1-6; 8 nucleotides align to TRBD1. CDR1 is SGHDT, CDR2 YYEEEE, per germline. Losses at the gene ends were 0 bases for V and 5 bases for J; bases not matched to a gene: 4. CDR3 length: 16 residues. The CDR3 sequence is CASSLGDRIHNSPLHF. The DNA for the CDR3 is TGTGCCAGCAGCTTGGGGGACAGGATCCATAATTCACCCCTCCACTTT.

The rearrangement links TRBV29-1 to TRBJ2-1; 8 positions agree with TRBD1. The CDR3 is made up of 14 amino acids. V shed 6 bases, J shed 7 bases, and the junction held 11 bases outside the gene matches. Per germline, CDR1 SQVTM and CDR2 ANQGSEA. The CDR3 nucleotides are TGCAGCGTGAACAGGGGGACAGGACCTAATGAGCAGTTCTTC. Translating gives CSVNRGTGPNEQFF.

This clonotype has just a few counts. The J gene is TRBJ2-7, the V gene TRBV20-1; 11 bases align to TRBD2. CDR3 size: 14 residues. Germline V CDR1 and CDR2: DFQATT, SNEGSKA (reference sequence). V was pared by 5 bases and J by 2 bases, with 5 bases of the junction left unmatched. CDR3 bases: TGCAGTGCTGAAAGACTAGCGGGACCCTACGAGCAGTACTTC. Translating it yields CSAERLAGPYEQYF.